Shown below are 4 T cell receptor beta chains from a single sample sequenced in a study of T cells in tuberculosis listed by TCRdb under 2018. This specimen's time point label, per the study, means: new active TB diagnosis, blood taken before or within 7 days of starting treatment. Library prep was done by the immunoSEQ multiplex PCR assay. TCRdb took over this immuneACCESS table, retaining in-frame rearrangements with V and J assigned. Such tables are incomplete; in checked studies, under half of the missing clones stem from an unresolved V gene, and the remainder is unexplained. Here the sample has fewer than 40,000 clones; around 90% occur a single time. The ten most abundant clones make up 2.4% of the sample. Here the sequenced sample was PBMCs, taken at tuberculosis diagnosis. These receptors came from an adult with tuberculosis.

This clone came up a few times. The J gene is TRBJ1-3, the V gene TRBV28; a possible D gene is TRBD1 (5 bases). V lost 5 bases and J 0 bases, leaving 14 bases between the germline ends. Germline V gives CDR1 MDHEN, CDR2 SYDVKM. There are 16 residues in the CDR3. The CDR3 reads CASSPRTWVSGNTIYF. DNA of the CDR3: TGTGCCAGCAGTCCACGGACATGGGTCTCTGGAAACACCATATATTTT.

This chain connects TRBV9 to TRBJ2-5; D not certain. CDR3 length equals 14 residues. Looked up from germline, CDR1 is SGDLS and CDR2 is YYNGEE. V shed 3 bases and J shed 5 bases, with 14 bases lying between them. The CDR3 is CASSANSGFETQYF. CDR3 DNA: TGTGCCAGCAGCGCCAACTCCGGTTTTGAGACCCAGTACTTC.

The gene calls are TRBV4-3 and TRBJ2-3; 8 positions match TRBD2. Germline CDR1 is LGHNA and CDR2 is YSLEER. This CDR3 region has 18 residues. The V and J ends lost 0 bases and 3 bases, in that order; junction bases with no gene match: 11. The DNA of the CDR3 is TGCGCCAGCAGCCAAGATAATCGTCCAGCGGGGGTTACAGATACGCAGTATTTT. Its protein is CASSQDNRPAGVTDTQYF.

DNA of the CDR3: TGTGCCAGCAGTTCGGACAGGGCTAATGAAAAACTGTTTTTT. Protein sequence: CASSSDRANEKLFF. The rearrangement joins TRBV27 to TRBJ1-4; 8 bases fit TRBD1. The junction had 1 base not matched to a gene; V was cut back by 4 bases and J by 3 bases. The CDR3 loop spans 14 amino acids. Germline V CDR1 and CDR2: MNHEY, SMNVEV (reference sequence).